This entry lists 25 T cell receptor beta chains sequenced from one sample in a study of cytomegalovirus exposure and HLA in healthy donors. PCR amplification relied on 60 Vbeta primers (plus 13 Jbeta primers). TCRdb keeps only in-frame clones here, not all; method: immunoSEQ multiplex PCR. The sample holds around 130,000 clones, roughly 80% seen once. Input material: PBMCs. Receptors were obtained from a boy between 10 and 17 years old in good health and CMV-seronegative.

The chain employs TRBV5-1 and TRBJ2-5; possibly TRBD2 for D (6 bases). Per the germline V gene, CDR1 is SGHRS and CDR2 is YFSETQ. The CDR3 extends over 14 amino acids. The ends were cut back, 4 bases at V and 3 bases at J, with 13 bases in the middle. CDR3 sequence: CASSALATKETQYF. For the CDR3, the DNA is TGCGCCAGCAGCGCCCTAGCGACCAAAGAGACCCAGTACTTC. The full variable domain, with the rest looked up from reference TRBV5-1 and TRBJ2-5, is KAGVTQTPRYLIKTRGQQVTLSCSPISGHRSVSWYQQTPGQGLQFLFEYFSETQRNKGNFPGRFSGRQFSNSRSEMNVSTLELGDSALYLCASSALATKETQYFGPGTRLLVL.

The chain combines TRBV11-2 with TRBJ2-7; the D is unclear. This CDR3 has 16 residues. V was cut by 4 bases and J by 2 bases, with 18 bases left in between. CDR1 SGHAT and CDR2 FQNNGV come from the germline V gene. CDR3 residues: CASSSTSRLSTYEQYF. The CDR3 DNA reads as TGTGCCAGCAGCTCCACCTCTCGATTATCTACCTACGAGCAGTACTTC.

This chain connects TRBV25-1 to TRBJ2-7, with 10 nucleotides matching TRBD1. There are 15 residues in the CDR3. The V gene end was trimmed by 5 bases and the J gene end by 3 bases; junction bases not matched to a gene: 7. Germline V lookup: CDR1 MGHDK, CDR2 SYGVNS. The CDR3 DNA reads TGTGCCAGCAGTAATTTGGGGACAGGGGACTACGAGCAGTACTTC. Translating it yields CASSNLGTGDYEQYF.

The chain links TRBV4-2 to TRBJ2-2; 7 bases align to TRBD2. Germline CDR1 and CDR2: LGHNA and YNFKEQ. V was clipped by 4 bases and J by 0 bases; unmatched bases: 2. This CDR3 region has 15 residues. In nucleotides, the CDR3 is TGTGCCAGCAGCCCGGGACTATCGAACACCGGGGAGCTGTTTTTT. This sequence encodes CASSPGLSNTGELFF.

This clone was detected once. The chain uses TRBV5-1 and TRBJ2-3; D ambiguous. From germline, CDR1 is SGHRS and CDR2 YFSETQ. V gave up 4 bases and J gave up 2 bases, with 14 bases separating them. This CDR3 spans 15 amino acids. CDR3 region: CASSQPLESTDTQYF. The CDR3 region has the DNA TGCGCCAGCAGCCAACCATTGGAGTCCACAGATACGCAGTATTTT.

In DNA form, the CDR3 reads TGTGCCAGCAGCGTAGCGGGAGGGGGACTATCAACCGGGGAGCTGTTTTTT. Protein sequence: CASSVAGGGLSTGELFF. The V gene is TRBV9, the J gene TRBJ2-2, with 8 bases lining up with TRBD2. The CDR3 loop spans 17 amino acids. CDR1 is SGDLS and CDR2 is YYNGEE in the germline V gene. V gave up 0 bases and J gave up 5 bases; unmatched junction bases: 9.

CDR3 protein: CASSFGTSGNTIYF. The CDR3 DNA reads TGTGCCAGCAGCTTCGGGACAAGCGGAAACACCATATATTTT. V and J are TRBV11-2 and TRBJ1-3; a weak D match, TRBD1 (6 bases). The V end was cut by 3 bases, the J end by 4 bases, with 10 bases between. The CDR3 length is 14 residues. The germline gives CDR1 SGHAT, CDR2 FQNNGV.

The rearrangement joins TRBV4-2 to TRBJ2-7; possibly TRBD2 for D (5 bases). Deletions cut 0 bases from V and 0 bases from J, with 12 bases between. The germline V gene encodes CDR1 LGHNA and CDR2 YNFKEQ. The CDR3 runs to 16 residues. This CDR3 is CASSQDERARSYEQYF. Written as DNA, the CDR3 is TGTGCCAGCAGCCAAGATGAGAGGGCCCGCTCCTACGAGCAGTACTTC.

The J gene is TRBJ2-5, the V gene TRBV29-1; D is undetermined. Deletions cut 3 bases from V and 1 base from J, with 6 bases between. The CDR3 contains 12 residues. The germline V gene has CDR1 SQVTM and CDR2 ANQGSEA. This chain's CDR3 is CSVEGSQETQYF. In nucleotides, the CDR3 is TGCAGCGTTGAGGGCAGCCAAGAGACCCAGTACTTC.

The V and J genes are TRBV6-5 and TRBJ2-5; 8 bases match TRBD2. The CDR3 has 13 amino acids. V lost 6 bases and J lost 4; bases outside the gene matches: 4. CDR1 is MNHEY, CDR2 SVGAGI, per germline. In DNA form, the CDR3 reads TGTGCCAGCAGCCAGCTAGCGGGAGAGACCCAGTACTTC. Its translation is CASSQLAGETQYF.

The genes are TRBV5-6 and TRBJ1-4; no reliable D call. Germline lookup yields CDR1 SGHDT and CDR2 YYEEEE. This CDR3 contains 15 residues. V shed 2 bases and J shed 5 bases, with 13 bases lying between them. The CDR3 loop reads CASSLLSLRNEKLFF. CDR3 nucleotide sequence: TGTGCCAGCAGCTTACTATCCCTAAGGAATGAAAAACTGTTTTTT.

The chain joins TRBV30 to TRBJ2-1; D gene uncertain. The V end was cut by 7 bases, the J end by 0 bases, with 19 bases between. Germline V lookup: CDR1 GTSNPN, CDR2 SVGIG (reference sequence). The CDR3 runs to 16 residues. CDR3 protein: CASLPSFPPSYNEQFF. Here the CDR3 DNA reads TGTGCCTCGTTACCGAGCTTCCCTCCCTCCTACAATGAGCAGTTCTTC.

This clone was seen once. The chain combines TRBV4-1 with TRBJ2-2; 16 bases are a match to TRBD2. Unmatched junction bases numbered 9, after V lost 4 bases and J lost 7 bases. There are 18 residues in the CDR3. Per the germline V gene, CDR1 is MGHRA and CDR2 is YSYEKL. CDR3 sequence: CASSPGLAGGPFGGELFF. The CDR3 coding sequence is TGCGCCAGCAGCCCGGGACTAGCGGGAGGGCCGTTCGGCGGGGAGCTGTTTTTT.

This chain links TRBV6-5 with TRBJ1-2, with D maybe TRBD1 (6 bases). Germline V gene data show CDR1 as MNHEY and CDR2 as SVGAGI. Trimming removed 4 bases from V and 4 bases from J, with 13 bases in between. The CDR3 length is 14 residues. Here the CDR3 reads CASSFAGTPYGYTF. Here the CDR3 DNA reads TGTGCCAGCAGTTTCGCCGGGACACCCTATGGCTACACCTTC.

The chain is built from TRBV10-3 and TRBJ1-2, with 9 bases that match TRBD1. The germline gives CDR1 ENHRY, CDR2 SYGVKD. After removal of 4 bases from V and 2 bases from J, the junction contained 5 bases not matched to a gene. The CDR3 has 15 residues. CDR3 nucleotide sequence: TGTGCCATCAGTGGGAGACAGGGGGGGAACTATGGCTACACCTTC. Its translation is CAISGRQGGNYGYTF.

The V call is TRBV18, the J call TRBJ2-7; 12 nucleotides match TRBD2. Germline V lookup: CDR1 KGHSH, CDR2 LQKENI. CDR3 length: 16 residues. After removal of 3 bases from V and 6 bases from J, the junction contained 9 bases not matched to a gene. Here the CDR3 reads CASSPLETSGRSEQYF. The DNA of the CDR3 is TGTGCCAGCTCACCGCTAGAGACTAGCGGGAGATCCGAGCAGTACTTC.

The table lists this clone with a few counts. V and J are TRBV9 and TRBJ1-1, with 8 bases that match TRBD1. J gave up 10 bases and V 4 bases, and 12 bases lay outside the gene matches. Per the germline V gene, CDR1 is SGDLS and CDR2 is YYNGEE. CDR3 length: 14 residues. The CDR3 DNA follows: TGTGCCAGCAGCCTAAACCCAGGGGGCGCGGGAGCTTTCTTT. Translation gives CASSLNPGGAGAFF.

A few counts support this clone. The sample carries other DNA sequences with the same CDR3. The chain couples TRBV18 to TRBJ2-7; the match to TRBD2 covers 7 bases. The CDR3 spans 14 residues. Germline trimming cut 6 bases from V and 3 bases from J; bases unmatched to any gene: 8. Germline CDR1 and CDR2: KGHSH and LQKENI. The CDR3 spells CASSPGTGGYEQYF. The CDR3 region has the DNA TGTGCCAGCTCCCCTGGGACGGGGGGCTACGAGCAGTACTTC.

The chain uses TRBV30 and TRBJ1-1; D perhaps matches TRBD1 (5 bases). Trimming removed 2 bases at V and 0 bases at J, with 13 bases between. This CDR3 is built from 15 residues. Germline lookup yields CDR1 GTSNPN and CDR2 SVGIG (reference sequence). In DNA, the CDR3 is TGTGCCTGGAGTAAACCCGGGGGGTTGAACACTGAAGCTTTCTTT. Translation: CAWSKPGGLNTEAFF.

The genes are TRBV6-6 and TRBJ2-1; D remains ambiguous. The germline V gene encodes CDR1 MNHNY and CDR2 SVGAGI (reference sequence). Trimming left V 0 bases short and J 9 bases short, with 9 bases between. The CDR3 has 13 amino acids. CDR3 nucleotide sequence: TGTGCCAGCAGTTACTCCGAGGTGGGTGAGCAGTTCTTC. This codes for CASSYSEVGEQFF.

This clone was detected a few times. The CDR3 bases are TGTGCCAGCAGCCCCGGGACTGCCCACACCGGGGAGCTGTTTTTT. It yields the protein CASSPGTAHTGELFF. This chain connects TRBV11-2 to TRBJ2-2; a weak D match, TRBD2 (6 bases). V lost 5 bases, J lost 3 bases, and 13 bases lay in between. This CDR3 contains 15 residues. The germline V gene encodes CDR1 SGHAT and CDR2 FQNNGV.

The gene calls are TRBV13 and TRBJ2-1, with unresolved D. V dropped 0 bases and J dropped 0 bases, with 12 bases sitting between them. The CDR3 is 17 amino acids. CDR1 PRHDT and CDR2 FYEKMQ come from the germline V gene (reference sequence). The CDR3 loop reads CASSLGALRSSYNEQFF. The DNA for the CDR3 is TGTGCCAGCAGCTTAGGGGCCTTACGGAGCTCCTACAATGAGCAGTTCTTC.

With respect to this clone: No DNA is shown, since the ends of the CDR3 on it are uncertain; the CDR3 is the one TCRdb lists. The chain couples TRBV19 to TRBJ2-1; TRBD2 is the table's D call, not checked against the DNA. CDR1 is LNHDA and CDR2 is SQIVND in the germline V gene (reference sequence). From its first to its last residue, the CDR3 has 16 amino acids. CDR3 sequence: CASTSVGGSSYNEQFF.

V gene TRBV5-6 combines with J gene TRBJ1-1; the D is unclear. This CDR3 contains 15 residues. Germline assignment: CDR1 SGHDT and CDR2 YYEEEE. Deletions cut 4 bases from V and 1 base from J, with 14 bases between. The CDR3 bases are TGTGCCAGCAGCCTCTTAGGAGGGCAGAACACTGAAGCTTTCTTT. It codes for CASSLLGGQNTEAFF.

This clone was observed once. V usage is TRBV7-3 and J usage is TRBJ2-5; 8 positions match TRBD2. CDR1 is SGHTA, CDR2 FQGTGA, per germline. The CDR3 covers 13 residues. J was trimmed by 7 bases and V by 2 bases; bases with no gene match: 3. CDR3: CASSLGTRGTQYF. As DNA, the CDR3 is TGTGCCAGCAGCTTAGGGACTAGGGGGACCCAGTACTTC.